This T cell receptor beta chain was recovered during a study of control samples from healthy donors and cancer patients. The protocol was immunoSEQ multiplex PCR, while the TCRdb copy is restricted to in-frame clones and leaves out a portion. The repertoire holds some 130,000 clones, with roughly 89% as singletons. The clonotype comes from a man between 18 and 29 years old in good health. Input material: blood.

CDR3 residues: CAWSSRQLHEKLFF. As DNA, the CDR3 is TGTGCCTGGAGTAGCCGACAGTTACATGAAAAACTGTTTTTT. V usage is TRBV30 and J usage is TRBJ1-4; tentative D call: TRBD1 (5 bases). This CDR3 is 14 amino acids long. Germline lookup yields CDR1 GTSNPN and CDR2 SVGIG (reference sequence). Trimming left V 2 bases short and J 6 bases short, with 13 bases between.